Listed below are T cell receptor beta chains from one sample, sequenced in a study of neoadjuvant anti-PD-1 for oral cavity cancer. Generated by immunoSEQ multiplex PCR, the TCRdb table keeps only in-frame clones and is missing some. The data contain around 31,000 clones, around nine tenths of them seen just once; the ten biggest clones take up 3.5%. The source was PBMCs, collected before nivolumab (anti-PD-1) treatment. The receptors were sampled from a person aged 35-79 years with oral cavity squamous cell carcinoma. Both conserved end residues are part of each CDR3. The D gene is left open where the match is weak.

TRBJ1-2 TRBV7-9 NA CASSLQGLEFGYTF TGTGCCAGCAGCTTACAGGGTCTCGAGTTCGGCTACACCTTC
TRBJ1-1 TRBV5-1 TRBD1 CASSLGWDRGRGVTEAFF TGCGCCAGCAGCTTGGGATGGGACAGGGGGCGGGGAGTCACTGAAGCTTTCTTT
TRBJ2-3 TRBV6-5 NA CASSGAGFSTDTQYF TGTGCCAGCTCTGGGGCAGGCTTTAGCACAGATACGCAGTATTTT
TRBJ1-1 TRBV6-1 NA CASSSPSRTEAFF TGTGCCAGCAGTTCCCCCTCCCGGACTGAAGCTTTCTTT
TRBJ2-7 TRBV5-4 TRBD2 CASSLGTSGGAYEQYF TGTGCCAGCAGCTTGGGGACTAGCGGGGGAGCCTACGAGCAGTACTTC
TRBJ2-3 TRBV5-1 TRBD2 CASSTGGTTSTDTQYF TGCGCCAGCAGCACGGGGGGGACTACCTCCACAGATACGCAGTATTTT
TRBJ1-1 TRBV5-1 NA CASSLDGVNTEAFF TGCGCCAGCAGCTTGGACGGGGTGAACACTGAAGCTTTCTTT
TRBJ2-2 TRBV30 NA CAWSVRRTGELFF TGTGCCTGGAGTGTAAGGCGGACCGGGGAGCTGTTTTTT
TRBJ1-1 TRBV4-3 TRBD1 CASSQERGLTEAFF TGCGCCAGCAGCCAAGAGAGGGGGCTCACTGAAGCTTTCTTT
TRBJ2-5 TRBV27 TRBD2 CASGTGGLLGAGTQYF TGTGCCAGCGGAACGGGGGGGTTGTTGGGCGCGGGGACCCAGTACTTC
TRBJ1-6 TRBV6-1 NA CASSETQPGSANSPLHF TGTGCCAGCAGTGAAACCCAGCCGGGCTCCGCTAATTCACCCCTCCACTTT
TRBJ2-7 TRBV27 TRBD2 CASSSPGLAGEQYF TGTGCCAGCAGTTCCCCGGGACTAGCGGGCGAGCAGTACTTC
TRBJ2-3 TRBV5-1 NA CASSPQGLSTDTQYF TGCGCCAGCAGCCCACAGGGCCTGAGCACAGATACGCAGTATTTT
TRBJ1-1 TRBV9 NA CASSVELRTEAFF TGTGCCAGCAGCGTAGAACTCCGCACTGAAGCTTTCTTT
TRBJ1-1 TRBV11-2 NA CASAYGTDTEAFF TGTGCCAGCGCCTACGGGACGGACACTGAAGCTTTCTTT
TRBJ2-3 TRBV10-1 NA CASSESQADTQYF TGCGCCAGCAGTGAGTCGCAGGCGGATACGCAGTATTTT
TRBJ2-7 TRBV25-1 TRBD2 CASLLSGGSEQYF TGTGCCAGCCTGCTTTCGGGGGGGTCCGAGCAGTACTTC
TRBJ1-5 TRBV9 NA CASSVVSGTSNQPQHF TGTGCCAGCAGCGTAGTGTCCGGGACTAGCAATCAGCCCCAGCATTTT
TRBJ2-3 TRBV9 TRBD2 CASSVGAGGRTDTQYF TGTGCCAGCAGCGTAGGAGCGGGGGGGCGAACAGATACGCAGTATTTT